What follows are 18 T cell receptor beta chains derived from one specimen sequenced in a study of cytomegalovirus exposure and HLA in healthy donors. A multiplex PCR was run with 60 Vbeta primers and 13 Jbeta primers. Produced via immunoSEQ multiplex PCR; TCRdb's table is partial and in-frame only. This listing includes 70,000 to 90,000 clones. Sequencing was performed on PBMCs. These receptors originate from a man aged 18-30 years in good health and CMV-seropositive.

This chain connects TRBV6-7 to TRBJ1-1; D might be TRBD1 (5 bases). TRBV6-7 is an ORF; its function is uncertain. Trimming cost V 0 bases and J 5 bases, with 16 bases left between them. This CDR3 spans 16 amino acids. CDR3 amino acids: CASSYSAGEERTEAFF. The CDR3 DNA sequence: TGTGCCAGCAGTTACTCAGCGGGGGAGGAACGAACTGAAGCTTTCTTT.

V gene TRBV4-2 combines with J gene TRBJ2-1, with D perhaps TRBD1 (6 bases). The CDR3 loop spans 18 amino acids. With 4 bases removed from V and 0 bases from J, the gap between germline ends came to 19 bases. CDR1 is LGHNA, CDR2 YNFKEQ, per germline. The CDR3, as DNA: TGTGCCAGCAGCCTCCCTAACAGGGCCTTTAGCTCCTACAATGAGCAGTTCTTC. Residues: CASSLPNRAFSSYNEQFF.

The CDR3 is CASSPPGQNLGDTQYF. CDR3 nucleotide sequence: TGTGCCAGCAGCCCACCGGGACAGAACCTGGGAGATACGCAGTATTTT. V gene TRBV7-8 combines with J gene TRBJ2-3, with 7 bases matching TRBD1. Per the germline V gene, CDR1 is SGHVS and CDR2 is FQNEAQ. The junction had 13 bases not matched to a gene; V was cut back by 5 bases and J by 5 bases. CDR3 size: 16 residues.

This rearrangement joins TRBV30 to TRBJ1-5; a possible D gene is TRBD1 (6 bases). Germline assignment: CDR1 GTSNPN and CDR2 SVGIG (reference sequence). The CDR3 has 16 residues. The V end lost 3 bases, the J end lost 2 bases, and 17 bases lay between the germline ends. CDR3 sequence: CAWRPGTSKGNQPQHF. DNA of the CDR3: TGTGCCTGGAGACCCGGGACATCCAAAGGCAATCAGCCCCAGCATTTT.

The chain employs TRBV15 and TRBJ1-4; D is perhaps TRBD1 (5 bases). Per the germline V gene, CDR1 is LNHNV and CDR2 is YYDKDF (reference sequence). The germline V and J ends were trimmed by 1 base and 14 bases, with 8 bases remaining between them. CDR3 length equals 11 residues. The chain's CDR3 is CATSRGQGLFF. The CDR3 nucleotides are TGTGCCACCAGCAGAGGGCAGGGTCTGTTTTTT.

J is TRBJ2-2 and V is TRBV29-1; TRBD1 is a possible D gene (6 bases). The CDR3 loop spans 14 amino acids. Trimming stripped 3 bases from V and 4 bases from J, with 12 bases between. The germline gives CDR1 SQVTM, CDR2 ANQGSEA. The CDR3 sequence is CSVDRSGATGELFF. The CDR3 DNA sequence: TGCAGCGTTGATAGGTCAGGGGCCACCGGGGAGCTGTTTTTT.

The V and J genes are TRBV28 and TRBJ1-1, with D perhaps matching TRBD1 (5 bases). CDR3 size: 13 residues. Trimming pared 7 bases from V and 4 bases from J, leaving 13 bases between. Germline V gene sequence: CDR1 MDHEN, CDR2 SYDVKM. CDR3 coding DNA: TGTGCCAGCAACGGGGGGGGGAGCACTGAAGCTTTCTTT. Amino acids: CASNGGGSTEAFF. Complete variable domain (other parts from reference TRBV28 and TRBJ1-1): DVKVTQSSRYLVKRTGEKVFLECVQDMDHENMFWYRQDPGLGLRLIYFSYDVKMKEKGDIPEGYSVSREKKERFSLILESASTNQTSMYLCASNGGGSTEAFFGQGTRLTVV.

The chain has TRBV7-2 and TRBJ2-3; the D gene is possibly TRBD2 (5 bases). Germline CDR1 reads SGHTA; CDR2 reads FQGNSA. CDR3 length equals 15 residues. With 5 bases removed from V and 4 bases from J, the gap between germline ends came to 16 bases. This chain's CDR3 is CASSQASGSPDTQYF. The CDR3 DNA is TGTGCCAGCAGCCAGGCGAGCGGAAGCCCAGATACGCAGTATTTT.

V usage is TRBV30 and J usage is TRBJ2-1; D may be TRBD1 (6 bases). The CDR3 consists of 15 residues. The germline V gene has CDR1 GTSNPN and CDR2 SVGIG (reference sequence). V shed 2 bases and J shed 0 bases, with 11 bases lying between them. Written as DNA, the CDR3 is TGTGCCTGGAGTACAGGGTCCAGCTCCTACAATGAGCAGTTCTTC. This gives the protein CAWSTGSSSYNEQFF.

The chain employs TRBV5-4 and TRBJ1-5; D is unclear. V lost 6 bases and J lost 3, with 16 bases in between. From germline, CDR1 is SGHNT and CDR2 YYREEE (reference sequence). The CDR3 has 15 amino acids. The DNA for the CDR3 is TGTGCCAGCAAATCATCTCAGGCCCCCAATCAGCCCCAGCATTTT. Translated, it gives CASKSSQAPNQPQHF.

The rearrangement joins TRBV2 to TRBJ2-3, with 7 bases matching TRBD1. This CDR3 has 14 amino acids. CDR1 and CDR2 from the germline V gene are SNHLY and FYNNEI. J lost 0 bases, V lost 7 bases, and 4 bases had no gene match. The CDR3 loop is CASMGTASTDTQYF. The CDR3 bases are TGTGCCAGCATGGGGACAGCTAGCACAGATACGCAGTATTTT.

This chain uses TRBV10-1 with TRBJ1-4; TRBD1 agrees at 9 bases. Trimming at V came to 2 bases and at J to 7 bases, leaving 11 bases not matched to a gene. The germline V gene has CDR1 WNHNN and CDR2 SYGVQD (reference sequence). This CDR3 is built from 17 residues. In nucleotides, the CDR3 is TGCGCCAGCAGTGAGACCCCGGGACAGGGTGAAGGTGAAAAACTGTTTTTT. Its protein product is CASSETPGQGEGEKLFF.

The V gene is TRBV5-1, the J gene TRBJ2-1; 12 nucleotides agree with TRBD2. The CDR3 loop spans 15 amino acids. Germline trimming cut 4 bases from V and 7 bases from J; bases unmatched to any gene: 6. The germline gives CDR1 SGHRS, CDR2 YFSETQ. CDR3 amino acids: CASSLAGGMVNEQFF. In DNA, the CDR3 is TGCGCCAGCAGCCTAGCGGGGGGGATGGTGAATGAGCAGTTCTTC.

The gene calls are TRBV5-1 and TRBJ2-5; tentatively, D is TRBD1 (6 bases). Germline assignment: CDR1 SGHRS and CDR2 YFSETQ. Trimming cost V 0 bases and J 5 bases, with 11 bases left between them. The CDR3 is 14 residues long. The CDR3 sequence is CASSLEGVVETQYF. CDR3 bases: TGCGCCAGCAGCTTGGAGGGGGTGGTGGAGACCCAGTACTTC. Complete variable domain (other parts from reference TRBV5-1 and TRBJ2-5): KAGVTQTPRYLIKTRGQQVTLSCSPISGHRSVSWYQQTPGQGLQFLFEYFSETQRNKGNFPGRFSGRQFSNSRSEMNVSTLELGDSALYLCASSLEGVVETQYFGPGTRLLVL.

The rearrangement joins TRBV5-1 to TRBJ1-1, with 7 bases identical to TRBD1. CDR1 and CDR2 from the germline V gene are SGHRS and YFSETQ. Trimming cost V 4 bases and J 4 bases; bases outside gene matches: 4. This CDR3 has 13 amino acids. The CDR3 loop reads CASSRDRVTEAFF. In nucleotides, the CDR3 is TGCGCCAGCAGCCGCGACAGGGTCACTGAAGCTTTCTTT.

This chain joins TRBV6-1 and TRBJ2-7; a possible D gene is TRBD2 (6 bases). Looked up from germline, CDR1 is MNHNS and CDR2 is SASEGT. The CDR3 loop spans 15 amino acids. Trimming left V 4 bases short and J 3 bases short, with 16 bases between. In DNA, the CDR3 is TGTGCCAGCAGTGCGGCGACAAGGGAGGTCTACGAGCAGTACTTC. Its translation: CASSAATREVYEQYF.

The rearrangement links TRBV5-1 to TRBJ2-3; the match to TRBD2 covers 14 bases. This CDR3 has 19 residues. Germline V gene data show CDR1 as SGHRS and CDR2 as YFSETQ. V lost 4 bases, J lost 0 bases, and 10 bases stayed unmatched. For the CDR3, the DNA is TGCGCCAGCAGCCCCAGCGGACTAGCGGGGGGCGGTAGCACAGATACGCAGTATTTT. It translates to CASSPSGLAGGGSTDTQYF.

This chain links TRBV2 with TRBJ1-5; 12 nucleotides align to TRBD1. This CDR3 has 15 residues. Germline CDR1 SNHLY, CDR2 FYNNEI. Germline trimming cut 3 bases from V and 7 bases from J; bases unmatched to any gene: 4. CDR3 sequence: CASSEGTGGVQPQHF. DNA of the CDR3: TGTGCCAGCAGTGAGGGGACAGGGGGCGTCCAGCCCCAGCATTTT.